The rows below give T cell receptor beta chains drawn from one sample of a study of T-cell memory formation after mild COVID-19. TCRdb fed the 5' RACE reads into MiXCR, producing one record per CDR3 protein. The data contain hundreds of thousands of distinct CDR3 sequences, about a fifth of them seen just once; the ten biggest clones take up roughly 9.1%. Input material: PBMCs or a T cell subset sorted from them (not recorded which). The receptors were gathered from an adult woman who had mild COVID-19 (a few samples of this study predate the infection). Cell type and time point are not known. Both conserved end residues are part of each CDR3. The D gene is left open where the match is weak. Size tells how often a clone was seen (once, few, many) or the class of an expanded clone, and some rows leave it out.

d_call	cdr3_length	v_call	clone_size	j_call	cdr3_nt	cdr3_aa
-	13	TRBV12-3/TRBV12-4	few	TRBJ2-1	TGTGCCAGCAGTTTAGCGCCGGCCCGAGAGCAGTTCTTC	CASSLAPAREQFF
-	13	TRBV5-1	few	TRBJ1-3	TGCGCCAGCAGCCCCCCGCTTGGAGACACCATATATTTT	CASSPPLGDTIYF
-	17	TRBV19	-	TRBJ1-1	TGTGCCAGTAGACCTCTATTTCTGGCGGGGGAGAACACTGAAGCTTTCTTT	CASRPLFLAGENTEAFF
-	10	TRBV20-1	-	TRBJ2-5	TGCAGTGCTCAGCAAGAGACCCAGTACTTC	CSAQQETQYF
-	16	TRBV5-1	-	TRBJ2-7	TGCGCCAGCAGCTTGGCCGTAGTTGTTTACGCAGAGGAGCAGTACTTC	CASSLAVVVYAEEQYF
TRBD1	15	TRBV25-1	-	TRBJ2-1	TGTGCCAGCAGTGACTCGGGACAGAACTACAATGAGCAGTTCTTC	CASSDSGQNYNEQFF
TRBD1	14	TRBV3-1	few	TRBJ2-1	TGTGCCAGCTTAGACGGACAGGGAAACAATGAGCAGTTCTTC	CASLDGQGNNEQFF
TRBD2	16	TRBV7-2	few	TRBJ2-1	TGTGCCAGCAGCTTAGGAGTAGCGGGAGGGCTCGGTGAGCAGTTCTTC	CASSLGVAGGLGEQFF
-	17	TRBV5-1	few	TRBJ1-1	TGCGCCAGCAGCTTGAGGGGGAGCAGCGCAGGAGACACTGAAGCTTTCTTT	CASSLRGSSAGDTEAFF
-	14	TRBV12-3/TRBV12-4	-	TRBJ2-4	TGTGCCAGCAGTTTAGGGCAGGGGAGGGACATTCAGTACTTC	CASSLGQGRDIQYF
-	13	TRBV6-5	-	TRBJ2-7	TGTGCCAGCAGCCCACATCCCCCCTACGAGCAGTACTTC	CASSPHPPYEQYF
TRBD2	15	TRBV19	-	TRBJ2-7	TGTGCCAGTAGTACCTCGACTAGCGGAATCTACGAGCAGTACTTC	CASSTSTSGIYEQYF
-	13	TRBV7-9	-	TRBJ1-6	TGTGCCAGCAGCTTAACCCTGGATTCACCCCTCCACTTT	CASSLTLDSPLHF
TRBD2	18	TRBV3-1	many	TRBJ2-2	TGTGCCAGCAGCCAAGAAATTAGCGGGGGGGCGTCCCCCGGGGAGCTGTTTTTT	CASSQEISGGASPGELFF
-	15	TRBV27	few	TRBJ2-3	TGTGCCAGCAGTTGGCGGACCAACGGCGCAGATACGCAGTATTTT	CASSWRTNGADTQYF
-	14	TRBV30	-	TRBJ1-2	TGTGCCTGGAGTGTAACAGCGGTCCTTTATGGCTACACCTTC	CAWSVTAVLYGYTF
TRBD2	16	TRBV5-1	-	TRBJ2-7	TGCGCCAGCAGCTTGTTGGCGGGGGGAATCGCCTACGAGCAGTACTTC	CASSLLAGGIAYEQYF
TRBD2	19	TRBV5-4	few	TRBJ2-1	TGTGCCAGCAGCTTGGTGCGGCTAGCGGGGGTAACGTCCTACAATGAGCAGTTCTTC	CASSLVRLAGVTSYNEQFF
TRBD2	17	TRBV6-2/TRBV6-3	few	TRBJ2-1	TGTGCCAGCAGTCAACTAGCGGGAGGGCCCTCATACAATGAGCAGTTCTTC	CASSQLAGGPSYNEQFF
-	16	TRBV18	few	TRBJ2-2	TGTGCCAGCTCACCACGGGAGGAATCGAACACCGGGGAGCTGTTTTTT	CASSPREESNTGELFF
TRBD1	14	TRBV5-1	many	TRBJ1-1	TGCGCCAGCAGCCCGGGACAGGGGGACACTGAAGCTTTCTTT	CASSPGQGDTEAFF
-	18	TRBV9	few	TRBJ2-1	TGTGCCAGCAGCGAGCCCAGGTGGGGTAGCGGAGCTGACAATGAGCAGTTCTTC	CASSEPRWGSGADNEQFF